This is a list of T cell receptor beta chains from one sample in a study of T cell repertoires in cytomegalovirus infection. These TCRs' antigens remain unknown. TCRdb redid the calling of the reads with MiXCR, one entry per CDR3 protein. The table shows some 560,000 distinct CDR3 sequences, with 40% occurring only once. The sample consisted of cultured PBMCs, taken from culture after CMV antigen stimulation. The receptors here all came from a human donor in good health (CMV status not recorded). Some clones in this sample may be carry-over from other donors' samples. The CDR3 runs from the conserved cysteine through the conserved F or W. Each record gives: V gene, J gene, D gene, clone size, CDR3 protein, CDR3 DNA. A D gene is named only where the DNA matches it firmly. The size of a clone is reported for some rows only, either as once, few or many, or as a class for expanded clones.

TRBV7-2	TRBJ2-7	NA	few	CASSLRQSYEQYF	TGTGCCAGCAGCCTCAGACAGTCCTACGAGCAGTACTTC
TRBV12-3/TRBV12-4	TRBJ1-2	NA	NA	CAILERGGYTF	TGTGCCATCCTTGAGCGGGGTGGCTACACCTTC
TRBV6-1	TRBJ2-1	TRBD2	NA	CASSEIAGESYNEQFF	TGTGCCAGCAGTGAAATCGCGGGAGAATCCTACAATGAGCAGTTCTTC
TRBV20-1	TRBJ1-1	NA	few	CSAIWGRDTEAFF	TGCAGTGCTATTTGGGGTAGGGACACTGAAGCTTTCTTT
TRBV7-2	TRBJ2-7	NA	NA	CASSPSVNLKYGRAFYEQYF	TGTGCCAGCAGCCCCAGCGTAAATCTCAAGTACGGGCGGGCCTTCTACGAGCAGTACTTC
TRBV6-1	TRBJ1-6	NA	few	CATSSPGPRFSPLHF	TGTGCCACATCCTCTCCGGGTCCTCGATTTTCACCCCTCCACTTT
TRBV6-2/TRBV6-3	TRBJ1-5	NA	NA	CASSYSRIQPQHF	TGTGCCAGCAGTTACTCGAGGATACAGCCCCAGCATTTT
TRBV7-9	TRBJ2-7	NA	few	CASSLAGTPSYEQYF	TGTGCCAGCAGCTTAGCAGGGACACCCAGCTACGAGCAGTACTTC
TRBV19	TRBJ2-3	NA	few	CASMVEYF	TGTGCCAGTATGGTTGAGTATTTT
TRBV7-2	TRBJ2-1	NA	many	CASSLGRSYNEQFF	TGTGCCAGCAGTTTGGGACGATCCTACAATGAGCAGTTCTTC
TRBV10-3	TRBJ1-1	NA	NA	CAISVRPPEAFF	TGTGCCATCAGTGTGAGGCCCCCCGAAGCTTTCTTT
TRBV10-3	TRBJ2-4	TRBD1	few	CATQGVGAKNIQYF	TGTGCCACCCAGGGGGTCGGAGCCAAAAACATTCAGTACTTC
TRBV20-1	TRBJ2-1	NA	NA	CSSSLNEQFF	TGCAGCTCGTCCCTCAATGAGCAGTTCTTC
TRBV5-4	TRBJ2-7	NA	few	CASSLQSRDPYEQYF	TGTGCCAGCAGCTTGCAGTCCCGGGACCCCTACGAGCAGTACTTC
TRBV27	TRBJ2-7	NA	NA	CASSFVGALSYEQYF	TGTGCCAGCAGTTTCGTAGGGGCCCTCTCCTACGAGCAGTACTTC
TRBV12-3/TRBV12-4	TRBJ1-2	NA	few	CASSRSTYGYTF	TGTGCCAGCAGTAGAAGCACCTATGGCTACACCTTC
TRBV14	TRBJ1-6	NA	NA	CASSLWANSYNSPLHF	TGTGCCAGCAGCCTTTGGGCGAACTCCTATAATTCACCCCTCCACTTT
TRBV12-3/TRBV12-4	TRBJ1-1	NA	NA	CASSSQAGTEAFF	TGTGCCAGCAGTTCGCAGGCCGGCACTGAAGCTTTCTTT
TRBV12-3/TRBV12-4	TRBJ1-3	NA	NA	CASSLRRLISGNTIYF	TGTGCCAGCAGCCTAAGACGGCTTATCTCTGGAAACACCATATATTTT
TRBV6-1	TRBJ2-3	NA	few	CASKGFTDTQYF	TGTGCCAGCAAAGGGTTCACAGATACGCAGTATTTT
TRBV7-2	TRBJ2-3	NA	NA	CASSFTSRGTDTQYF	TGTGCCAGCAGTTTTACCAGCCGGGGCACAGATACGCAGTATTTT
TRBV6-6	TRBJ2-1	NA	NA	CASSYSGTLYNEQFF	TGTGCCAGCAGTTACTCGGGGACCCTATACAATGAGCAGTTCTTC
TRBV28	TRBJ2-4	NA	NA	CASGQSAKNIQYF	TGTGCCAGCGGGCAGTCAGCCAAAAACATTCAGTACTTC
TRBV5-1	TRBJ2-3	TRBD2	NA	CASSSGLAGTTDTQYF	TGCGCCAGCAGCTCCGGACTAGCGGGGACCACAGATACGCAGTATTTT
TRBV7-2	TRBJ1-1	NA	many	CASSLWESTEAFF	TGTGCCAGCAGCTTATGGGAGAGTACTGAAGCTTTCTTT
TRBV7-2	TRBJ2-1	TRBD2	few	CASSFSGGGTYNEQFF	TGTGCCAGCAGCTTCAGCGGGGGGGGAACCTACAATGAGCAGTTCTTC
TRBV12-3/TRBV12-4	TRBJ2-1	NA	many	CASSRRNEQFF	TGTGCCAGCAGTCGTCGGAATGAGCAGTTCTTC
TRBV4-1	TRBJ2-4	NA	NA	CASSYSWGDGNIQYF	TGCGCCAGCAGCTATTCATGGGGGGATGGAAACATTCAGTACTTC
TRBV12-3/TRBV12-4	TRBJ1-3	NA	few	CASIHTGNTIYF	TGTGCCAGCATCCATACTGGAAACACCATATATTTT
TRBV7-2	TRBJ2-1	NA	many	CASSRPDNEQFF	TGTGCCAGCAGCCGACCAGATAATGAGCAGTTCTTC
TRBV2	TRBJ2-1	TRBD2	NA	CASSPGLAGGNTQFF	TGTGCCAGCAGCCCGGGACTAGCGGGGGGAAATACCCAGTTCTTC
TRBV7-2	TRBJ1-2	TRBD1	NA	CASSLFRGPNYGYTF	TGTGCCAGCAGCTTATTCAGGGGGCCTAACTATGGCTACACCTTC
TRBV18	TRBJ1-2	NA	NA	CASSPQATYGYTF	TGTGCCAGCTCACCCCAAGCAACCTATGGCTACACCTTC
TRBV5-1	TRBJ2-7	NA	NA	CASSLEWGSNEQYF	TGCGCCAGCAGCTTGGAGTGGGGAAGTAACGAGCAGTACTTC
TRBV20-1	TRBJ2-1	TRBD2	NA	CSARELGLAGLYNEQFF	TGCAGTGCTAGAGAGTTGGGACTAGCGGGATTGTACAATGAGCAGTTCTTC
TRBV7-6	TRBJ2-1	NA	NA	CASQARQGVYNEQFF	TGTGCCAGCCAGGCCCGGCAAGGTGTCTACAATGAGCAGTTCTTC
TRBV7-6	TRBJ2-7	TRBD1	few	CASGTGKPLGLGSQYEQYF	TGTGCCTCAGGGACAGGGAAACCTCTCGGCCTAGGGTCGCAATACGAGCAGTACTTC
TRBV7-2	TRBJ2-1	NA	NA	CASSLAGDFYNEQFF	TGTGCCAGCAGCTTAGCCGGGGACTTCTACAATGAGCAGTTCTTC
TRBV5-1	TRBJ2-5	NA	NA	CASSPDGREETQYF	TGCGCCAGCAGCCCGGACGGAAGAGAAGAGACCCAGTACTTC
TRBV6-2/TRBV6-3	TRBJ2-2	TRBD2	NA	CASSRTRNTGELFF	TGTGCCAGCAGCCGGACTAGAAACACCGGGGAGCTGTTTTTT
TRBV6-1	TRBJ1-1	TRBD1	many	CASREGGQRWEAFF	TGTGCCAGCAGAGAAGGGGGACAGAGATGGGAAGCTTTCTTT
TRBV7-9	TRBJ1-2	NA	NA	CASSLVGRWGAGDYGYTF	TGTGCCAGCAGCTTAGTAGGACGGTGGGGGGCCGGCGACTATGGCTACACCTTC
TRBV18	TRBJ2-5	NA	few	CASSQGLLETQYF	TGTGCCAGCTCACAGGGACTTCTGGAGACCCAGTACTTC
TRBV11-3	TRBJ1-2	TRBD1	NA	CASSLAPGQGSGGYTF	TGTGCCAGCAGCTTAGCTCCGGGACAGGGATCTGGCGGCTACACCTTC
TRBV7-9	TRBJ1-4	NA	few	CASGRGASNEKLFF	TGTGCCAGCGGAAGGGGAGCCTCTAATGAAAAACTGTTTTTT
TRBV7-2	TRBJ2-7	NA	NA	CASSSIRSSYEQYF	TGTGCCAGCAGCTCAATTAGGAGCTCCTACGAGCAGTACTTC
TRBV7-9	TRBJ2-5	NA	few	CASSRGARTETQYF	TGTGCCAGCAGCCGGGGGGCTAGGACGGAGACCCAGTACTTC
TRBV12-3/TRBV12-4	TRBJ1-2	TRBD1	NA	CASSLGQGPPYGYTF	TGTGCCAGCAGTCTTGGACAGGGGCCGCCCTATGGCTACACCTTC
TRBV7-6	TRBJ2-2	NA	few	CASSLAPGNTGELFF	TGTGCCAGCAGCTTAGCGCCGGGGAACACCGGGGAGCTGTTTTTT
TRBV12-5	TRBJ2-6	NA	NA	CASGLVPRRRAGANVLTF	TGTGCTAGTGGTTTGGTACCTAGACGAAGGGCTGGGGCCAACGTCCTGACTTTC
TRBV5-4	TRBJ2-3	TRBD2	NA	CASHRGLAGGNQYF	TGTGCCAGCCACCGAGGACTAGCGGGGGGCAACCAGTATTTT
TRBV7-2	TRBJ2-5	NA	few	CASLGTGSQETQYF	TGTGCCAGCTTAGGAACAGGCTCCCAAGAGACCCAGTACTTC
TRBV11-2	TRBJ2-7	NA	NA	CASSVAERGEQYF	TGTGCCAGCAGCGTAGCTGAAAGGGGGGAGCAGTACTTC
TRBV10-3	TRBJ2-7	NA	NA	CAISEGGQGGLYEQYF	TGTGCCATCAGTGAGGGGGGCCAAGGGGGACTTTACGAGCAGTACTTC
TRBV20-1	TRBJ2-7	NA	NA	CSASPLDRRGYF	TGCAGTGCTTCACCGCTCGACAGGAGAGGGTACTTC
TRBV28	TRBJ1-1	TRBD1	NA	CASSLFAGTGREAFF	TGTGCCAGCAGTTTATTTGCCGGGACAGGCAGAGAAGCTTTCTTT